One sample yielded the 29 T cell receptor beta chains listed below, sequenced in a study of shared clonotypes between healthy human individuals. Assay used: immunoSEQ multiplex PCR; TCRdb lists only in-frame clones, some missing. Here the sample spans about 1.5 million clones, roughly 96% being singletons. Sequencing input: naive CD4+ T cells sorted from blood. Subset here: CD45RA+ positively selected. These TCRs come from a man aged 25 to 45 in good health.

This clone occurred a few times. The J gene is TRBJ2-4, the V gene TRBV27; 9 bases align to TRBD1. CDR1 MNHEY and CDR2 SMNVEV come from the germline V gene (reference sequence). CDR3 length: 14 amino acids. J was trimmed by 7 bases and V by 6 bases; bases with no gene match: 7. CDR3 protein: CASRLQGAGNIQYF. The CDR3 DNA sequence: TGTGCCAGCAGATTACAGGGGGCAGGGAACATTCAGTACTTC.

V gene TRBV19 combines with J gene TRBJ2-1; D may be TRBD1 or TRBD2 (5 bases each). Trimming took off 3 bases at V and 6 bases at J, with 18 bases between the two ends. This CDR3 has 16 residues. Germline CDR1 and CDR2: LNHDA and SQIVND (reference sequence). The CDR3 DNA reads TGTGCCAGTAGTATCGGGACCGGTAATACTTTCAATGAGCAGTTCTTC. This gives the protein CASSIGTGNTFNEQFF.

The chain joins TRBV9 to TRBJ1-4; possibly TRBD1 for D (5 bases). V was trimmed by 0 bases and J by 8 bases, leaving 17 bases between them. The CDR3 is 16 amino acids. Germline V CDR1 and CDR2: SGDLS, YYNGEE. The CDR3 DNA reads TGTGCCAGCAGCGTAGCTTCCGACAGCTATTCGGAAAAACTGTTTTTT. Residues: CASSVASDSYSEKLFF.

A single count supports this clone. This chain links TRBV5-1 with TRBJ2-7; the D call may be TRBD1 or TRBD2 (7 bases each). Trimming stripped 4 bases from V and 4 bases from J, with 18 bases between. This CDR3 is built from 15 residues. CDR1 and CDR2 from the germline V gene are SGHRS and YFSETQ. In DNA form, the CDR3 reads TGCGCCAGCAGCAGGGGGCTAGCGGACCAATACGAGCAGTACTTC. Protein product: CASSRGLADQYEQYF.

The rearrangement links TRBV6-1 to TRBJ2-7, with 9 positions matching TRBD2. This CDR3 has 16 amino acids. Germline CDR1 is MNHNS and CDR2 is SASEGT. V gave up 3 bases and J gave up 4 bases; unmatched junction bases: 10. The CDR3 DNA is TGTGCCAGCAGTGAGTTGACTAGCGGATTAAAATACGAGCAGTACTTC. It is translated as CASSELTSGLKYEQYF.

The chain couples TRBV2 to TRBJ2-7; 8 positions match TRBD1. The CDR3 consists of 14 residues. Trimming took 4 bases from V and 3 from J; bases not matched to a gene: 5. Per germline, CDR1 SNHLY and CDR2 FYNNEI. The CDR3 protein is CASSAGTGHYEQYF. The CDR3 DNA follows: TGTGCCAGCAGTGCCGGGACAGGACACTACGAGCAGTACTTC.

CDR3 bases: TGTGCCAGCAGCGCAAGACAGTGGAGTATGGACACTGAAGCTTTCTTT. It encodes CASSARQWSMDTEAFF. The V gene is TRBV11-2, the J gene TRBJ1-1; maybe TRBD1 (5 bases). V lost 5 bases and J lost 3, with 19 bases in between. This CDR3 spans 16 amino acids. The germline gives CDR1 SGHAT, CDR2 FQNNGV.

J is TRBJ1-3 and V is TRBV30; possibly TRBD1 for D (6 bases). V dropped 5 bases and J dropped 0 bases, with 11 bases sitting between them. Germline assignment: CDR1 GTSNPN and CDR2 SVGIG (reference sequence). The CDR3 extends over 14 amino acids. The CDR3 region has the DNA TGTGCCTGGTCTAGGGGGGCCTCTGGAAACACCATATATTTT. It specifies CAWSRGASGNTIYF.

The rearrangement joins TRBV6-6 to TRBJ1-5, with D tentatively TRBD1 (6 bases). There are 15 residues in the CDR3. The germline V gene has CDR1 MNHNY and CDR2 SVGAGI (reference sequence). Trimming cost V 6 bases and J 0 bases, with 12 bases left between them. The CDR3 DNA reads as TGTGCCAGCAGCCTCGGGACACTTAGCAATCAGCCCCAGCATTTT. It yields the protein CASSLGTLSNQPQHF.

The genes are TRBV12-5 and TRBJ2-1; 10 positions match TRBD2. The germline V gene encodes CDR1 LGHNT and CDR2 FRNRAP. With 6 bases clipped from V and 13 bases from J, the junction kept 9 bases outside the gene matches. There are 13 residues in the CDR3. CDR3 sequence reads: CASGSGLAEIQFF. CDR3 sequence (DNA): TGTGCTAGTGGCTCCGGACTAGCGGAGATTCAGTTCTTC.

The CDR3 is CSVENRNYGYTF. The CDR3 DNA reads TGCAGCGTTGAAAACAGAAACTATGGCTACACCTTC. This rearrangement joins TRBV29-1 to TRBJ1-2, with D unresolved. The CDR3 totals 12 residues. The germline gives CDR1 SQVTM, CDR2 ANQGSEA. V lost 2 bases, J lost 2 bases, and 6 bases lay in between. The full variable domain, with the rest looked up from reference TRBV29-1 and TRBJ1-2, is SAVISQKPSRDICQRGTSLTIQCQVDSQVTMMFWYRQQPGQSLTLIATANQGSEATYESGFVIDKFPISRPNLTFSTLTVSNMSPEDSSIYLCSVENRNYGYTFGSGTRLTVV.

The chain employs TRBV19 and TRBJ1-3; the D is unclear. The CDR3 is made up of 11 amino acids. The germline CDR1 and CDR2 sequences are LNHDA and SQIVND (reference sequence). V lost 7 bases to trimming and J lost 3 bases, with 4 bases between them. The CDR3 spells CASKSGNTIYF. CDR3 nucleotide sequence: TGTGCCAGTAAAAGTGGAAACACCATATATTTT.

The rearrangement uses TRBV7-9 and TRBJ2-7; the D gene is possibly TRBD1 (5 bases). This CDR3 has 12 residues. The germline gives CDR1 SEHNR, CDR2 FQNEAQ (reference sequence). V shed 2 bases and J shed 6 bases, with 8 bases lying between them. The CDR3 nucleotides are TGTGCCAGCAGCTTAAACCAGGGCGAGCAGTACTTC. Amino acids: CASSLNQGEQYF.

This clone came up a few times. The junction departs from the called germline gene at one end, perhaps through a read error. The chain links TRBV28 to TRBJ2-7; possibly TRBD2 for D (5 bases). The CDR3 consists of 11 residues. Germline V gives CDR1 MDHEN, CDR2 SYDVKM. The CDR3 is CASSQKRTISF. The CDR3 DNA follows: TGTGCCAGCAGTCAGAAGCGGACGATTTCCTTC.

The rearrangement uses TRBV5-4 and TRBJ2-5; 8 nucleotides agree with TRBD1. This CDR3 is built from 15 residues. In germline, CDR1 is SGHNT, CDR2 YYREEE (reference sequence). V was pared by 4 bases and J by 5 bases, with 10 bases of the junction left unmatched. This CDR3 reads CASSPGDRSEETQYF. In nucleotides, the CDR3 is TGTGCCAGCAGCCCCGGGGACAGGTCGGAGGAGACCCAGTACTTC.

The rearrangement joins TRBV6-6 to TRBJ1-2; D gene uncertain. CDR3 size: 12 residues. Trimming left V 6 bases short and J 8 bases short, with 13 bases between. Germline loops: CDR1 MNHNY, CDR2 SVGAGI (reference sequence). CDR3 loop: CASSFGRGGYTF. The DNA for the CDR3 is TGTGCCAGCAGCTTCGGCAGAGGAGGCTACACCTTC.

DNA for the CDR3: TGTGCCAGCGCATCGGACGGATACAATGAGCAGTTCTTC. Its translation is CASASDGYNEQFF. The chain uses TRBV7-3 and TRBJ2-1; D remains unclear. V was cut by 8 bases and J by 4 bases, with 12 bases left in between. The germline gives CDR1 SGHTA, CDR2 FQGTGA. The CDR3 spans 13 residues. Full variable domain (outside the CDR3, taken from reference TRBV7-3 and TRBJ2-1): GAGVSQTPSNKVTEKGKYVELRCDPISGHTALYWYRQSLGQGPEFLIYFQGTGAADDSGLPNDRFFAVRPEGSVSTLKIQRTERGDSAVYLCASASDGYNEQFFGPGTRLTVL.

In nucleotides, the CDR3 is TGTGCCAGCAGTGAGGAACAGTTCTATGGCTACACCTTC. Its translation: CASSEEQFYGYTF. The V gene is TRBV2, the J gene TRBJ1-2, with D unclear. Trimming took off 3 bases at V and 4 bases at J, with 9 bases between the two ends. This CDR3 is built from 13 residues. Per germline, CDR1 SNHLY and CDR2 FYNNEI.

V and J are TRBV10-3 and TRBJ2-7; D perhaps matches TRBD1 (6 bases). Germline CDR1 is ENHRY and CDR2 is SYGVKD. Trimming stripped 2 bases from V and 0 bases from J, with 8 bases between. The CDR3 runs to 14 residues. CDR3: CAISEGQNSYEQYF. The CDR3 DNA reads as TGTGCCATCAGTGAGGGACAGAACTCCTACGAGCAGTACTTC.

The J gene is TRBJ2-3, the V gene TRBV6-5; 9 bases are a match to TRBD1. Germline-derived CDR1 and CDR2 are MNHEY and SVGAGI. The CDR3 is 15 amino acids. Trimming removed 6 bases from V and 1 base from J; junction bases left unmatched: 5. In DNA, the CDR3 is TGTGCCAGCAGCCCCGGGACAGGGCGCACAGATACGCAGTATTTT. Translation gives CASSPGTGRTDTQYF.

This rearrangement joins TRBV27 to TRBJ2-7; D gene uncertain. V lost 2 bases to trimming and J lost 0 bases, with 8 bases between them. The CDR3 is 14 residues long. CDR1 and CDR2 (germline): MNHEY, SMNVEV (reference sequence). The CDR3 bases are TGTGCCAGCAGTTTAAACCCCTTCTCCTACGAGCAGTACTTC. Translation: CASSLNPFSYEQYF.

This clone has just one count. The V gene is TRBV30, the J gene TRBJ1-1; D is unclear. Trimming took off 2 bases at V and 4 bases at J, with 14 bases between the two ends. Germline V CDR1 and CDR2: GTSNPN, SVGIG (reference sequence). CDR3 length equals 14 residues. The CDR3 nucleotides are TGTGCCTGGAGTCATACTGCTCTCAGCACTGAAGCTTTCTTT. Its translation is CAWSHTALSTEAFF. The variable domain in full, completed from reference TRBV30 and TRBJ1-1, reads SQTIHQWPATLVQPVGSPLSLECTVEGTSNPNLYWYRQAAGRGLQLLFYSVGIGQISSEVPQNLSASRPQDRQFILSSKKLLLSDSGFYLCAWSHTALSTEAFFGQGTRLTVV.

The chain has TRBV6-5 and TRBJ2-2, with 9 bases identical to TRBD2. The CDR3 spans 14 residues. Germline V CDR1 and CDR2: MNHEY, SVGAGI. With 7 bases clipped from V and 7 bases from J, the junction kept 7 bases outside the gene matches. CDR3 bases: TGTGCCAGCAAGCCTAGCGGGAATGTCGGGGAGCTGTTTTTT. It is translated as CASKPSGNVGELFF.

A word on this clone: Other DNA sequences within the sample encode an identical CDR3. The chain carries TRBV5-1 and TRBJ2-3; 8 bases agree with TRBD1. Germline-derived CDR1 and CDR2 are SGHRS and YFSETQ. This CDR3 spans 15 amino acids. Unmatched junction bases numbered 4, after V lost 0 bases and J lost 4 bases. Here the CDR3 DNA reads TGCGCCAGCAGCTTGGCTGGACAGGGAGCAGATACGCAGTATTTT. It encodes CASSLAGQGADTQYF.

The gene calls are TRBV4-2 and TRBJ2-1; 8 positions match TRBD1. Germline trimming cut 6 bases from V and 5 bases from J; bases unmatched to any gene: 9. CDR3 length: 15 amino acids. The germline CDR1 and CDR2 sequences are LGHNA and YNFKEQ. For the CDR3, the DNA is TGTGCCAGCAGTAAGACAGGGGAGACCGACAATGAGCAGTTCTTC. Protein: CASSKTGETDNEQFF.

The chain links TRBV28 to TRBJ2-7, with D unclear. With 4 bases removed from V and 7 bases from J, the gap between germline ends came to 11 bases. The V gene's germline CDR1 is MDHEN and CDR2 SYDVKM. The CDR3 has 12 amino acids. CDR3 sequence reads: CASSSVRVEQYF. CDR3 in DNA: TGTGCCAGCAGTTCTGTTCGGGTTGAGCAGTACTTC.

The chain combines TRBV2 with TRBJ2-2; D remains ambiguous. The ends were cut back, 2 bases at V and 6 bases at J, with 7 bases in the middle. The CDR3 consists of 13 residues. Germline V CDR1 and CDR2: SNHLY, FYNNEI. The CDR3 region has the DNA TGTGCCAGCAGTGAAATGGGCGCCGGGGAGCTGTTTTTT. Protein product: CASSEMGAGELFF.

This chain uses TRBV28 with TRBJ2-5, with D perhaps given as TRBD1 or TRBD2 (5 bases each). Germline CDR1 is MDHEN and CDR2 is SYDVKM. The CDR3 is made up of 14 amino acids. Trimming left V 6 bases short and J 1 base short, with 12 bases between. The CDR3 region is CASRNPGTQETQYF. CDR3 nucleotides: TGTGCCAGCAGAAATCCAGGGACCCAAGAGACCCAGTACTTC.

In its sample, this clone was seen once. This chain uses TRBV2 with TRBJ1-1; 7 bases line up with TRBD1. Per germline, CDR1 SNHLY and CDR2 FYNNEI. Trimming took 4 bases from V and 1 from J; bases not matched to a gene: 6. This CDR3 is built from 15 residues. This CDR3 reads CASSVGRGRNTEAFF. CDR3 nucleotide sequence: TGTGCCAGCAGTGTTGGGAGGGGGCGGAACACTGAAGCTTTCTTT.